The 3 T cell receptor beta chains presented below share a single source sample, sequenced in a study of T cell responses to AZD1222 COVID-19 vaccine. The table came from immunoSEQ multiplex PCR; TCRdb's copy has only in-frame clones and leaves some out. This sample yields some 200,000 clones, of which roughly 92% are seen a single time; about 3.6% belongs to the top ten. The specimen comprised peripheral blood, sampled 28 days after the second dose of the MenACWY control vaccine. These receptors originate from an adult who received the MenACWY meningococcal vaccine as a control.

This clone was recorded a few times. The gene calls are TRBV4-1 and TRBJ2-7; weak D call: TRBD2 (5 bases). The length of the CDR3 is 18 residues. CDR1 and CDR2 (germline): MGHRA, YSYEKL. V was trimmed by 6 bases and J by 7 bases, leaving 31 bases between them. The CDR3 loop is CASSQTRSVVASWREQYF. CDR3 coding DNA: TGCGCCAGCAGTCAAACTAGATCAGTGGTAGCCTCATGGCGTGAGCAGTACTTC.

This chain uses TRBV11-1 with TRBJ2-7; TRBD1 aligns across 9 bases. V was pared by 5 bases and J by 3 bases, with 5 bases of the junction left unmatched. The CDR3 length is 14 residues. CDR1 is SGHAT, CDR2 FQDESV, per germline (reference sequence). The DNA for the CDR3 is TGTGCCAGCAGCATCCGGGACAGGGACTACGAGCAGTACTTC. Protein: CASSIRDRDYEQYF.

The gene calls are TRBV5-4 and TRBJ2-5, with unresolved D. The CDR3 is 13 amino acids. The germline V gene has CDR1 SGHNT and CDR2 YYREEE (reference sequence). Between the trimmed V and J ends, which lost 0 bases and 4 bases, there was a span of 7 bases. In DNA form, the CDR3 reads TGTGCCAGCAGCTTGGAACCTTTAGAGACCCAGTACTTC. Translating gives CASSLEPLETQYF.